This record concerns one T cell receptor (beta chain) sequence. Its cognate antigen is unknown. This sample is drawn from a study of T cell responses to AZD1222 COVID-19 vaccine. Study conclusions and caveats: A rise in Spike-specific TCR breadth and depth followed two AZD1222 doses.

Using immunoSEQ multiplex PCR, the repertoire was profiled, and TCRdb retains in-frame clones only, with some absent. This sample has 90,000 to 95,000 clones; 85% to 90% occur once, and the top ten carry roughly 10%. The sample in question was peripheral blood, obtained on day 0 of AZD1222 vaccination. This sequence originates from an adult in good health.

DNA of the CDR3: TGTGCCAGCAGCTCCCCCGGTGGCGAGCAGTACTTC. This gives the protein CASSSPGGEQYF. The chain uses TRBV7-2 and TRBJ2-7; no firm D call. The CDR3 extends over 12 amino acids. In germline, CDR1 is SGHTA, CDR2 FQGNSA. Between the trimmed V and J ends, which lost 4 bases and 6 bases, there was a span of 10 bases. The whole variable domain, remainder taken from reference TRBV7-2 and TRBJ2-7, is GAGVSQSPSNKVTEKGKDVELRCDPISGHTALYWYRQSLGQGLEFLIYFQGNSAPDKSGLPSDRFSAERTGGSVSTLTIQRTQQEDSAVYLCASSSPGGEQYFGPGTRLTVT.